The present entry profiles one T cell receptor (beta chain) with its context. The antigen is unknown. The sample comes from a study of PD-1 blockade in classical Hodgkin lymphoma. Study-wide context: Nivolumab dosing for patients was 3 mg/kg, administered intravenously every 2 weeks. Study outcomes and limitations: Nivolumab starters within 1 year of ASCT were excluded. Baseline diversity was lower in partial responders and progressors than complete responders.

TCRdb's copy holds only in-frame clones and misses some; the assay was immunoSEQ multiplex PCR. The sample includes about 12,000 clones, around 80% of them seen just once. Trimming removed 5 bases from V and 2 bases from J, with 13 bases in between. The CDR3 totals 14 residues. Looked up from germline, CDR1 is SEHNR and CDR2 is FQNEAQ (reference sequence). Autologous stem cell transplantation was followed by relapse in every patient, and brentuximab vedotin exposure varied. Investigators isolated CD4+ T cells from thawed PBMCs through magnetic negative selection. Classification of best responses gave complete response, partial response or progressive disease.

This sequence joins TRBV7-9 and TRBJ2-7, with D possibly TRBD2 on 6 matching bases. The receptor comes from a human donor with classical Hodgkin lymphoma. Sample: CD4+ T cells from blood, taken at baseline. DNA of the CDR3: TGTGCCAGCAGCGAATCAGGGACTGCCTACGAGCAGTACTTC. Protein product: CASSESGTAYEQYF.